This entry describes one TCR beta chain. The CDR3 runs 14 residues. The junction had 2 bases not matched to a gene; V was cut back by 5 bases and J by 1 base. Germline V gene data show CDR1 as ENHRY and CDR2 as SYGVKD. The data were obtained in a study of blood T cell repertoires in COVID-19. TCRdb's table, derived via immunoSEQ multiplex PCR, lists solely in-frame clones and lacks some. The sample has approximately 500,000 clones; approximately 83% are singletons. The receptor's source is a human donor in a cohort sampled during active COVID-19. The V gene is TRBV10-3, the J gene TRBJ2-5; 9 bases map to TRBD1. The sample comprised peripheral blood. For the CDR3, the DNA is TGTGCCATCAGTCCGACAGGGGGCCAAGAGACCCAGTACTTC. Its translation is CAISPTGGQETQYF.